Sequencing of this T cell receptor (beta chain) was carried out in a study of radiotherapy plus CTLA-4 blockade in lung cancer. Overall study: For less than 20% of patients, objective responses occurred, and approximately 31% had disease control. Study-level findings and limits: Expansion in blood of tumor-derived TCR clones was seen after radiotherapy plus ipilimumab. It was early blood T cell clone dynamics, with interferon-beta, that reportedly best predicted response.

Enrolled patients, whose metastatic non-small-cell lung cancer was chemo-refractory, received focal radiation plus CTLA-4 blockade with ipilimumab. This table comes from immunoSEQ multiplex PCR, and its TCRdb copy is limited to in-frame clones, with some not included. The sample gives approximately 32,000 clones, approximately 70% of which show up once; around 4% is in the top ten. A remark on this clone: Its specificity is unknown.

In germline, CDR1 is SEHNR, CDR2 FQNEAQ (reference sequence). V was clipped by 0 bases and J by 0 bases, with 9 bases between them. The CDR3 extends over 16 amino acids. This specimen was peripheral blood, taken from a patient treated with radiotherapy plus ipilimumab. The sequence was collected from a human donor with non-small cell lung cancer who had stable disease on radiotherapy plus ipilimumab. The rearrangement joins TRBV7-9 to TRBJ2-1; D might be TRBD2 (6 bases). The DNA for the CDR3 is TGTGCCAGCAGCTTAGCCAGCGGGCGCTCCTACAATGAGCAGTTCTTC. Translated: CASSLASGRSYNEQFF.